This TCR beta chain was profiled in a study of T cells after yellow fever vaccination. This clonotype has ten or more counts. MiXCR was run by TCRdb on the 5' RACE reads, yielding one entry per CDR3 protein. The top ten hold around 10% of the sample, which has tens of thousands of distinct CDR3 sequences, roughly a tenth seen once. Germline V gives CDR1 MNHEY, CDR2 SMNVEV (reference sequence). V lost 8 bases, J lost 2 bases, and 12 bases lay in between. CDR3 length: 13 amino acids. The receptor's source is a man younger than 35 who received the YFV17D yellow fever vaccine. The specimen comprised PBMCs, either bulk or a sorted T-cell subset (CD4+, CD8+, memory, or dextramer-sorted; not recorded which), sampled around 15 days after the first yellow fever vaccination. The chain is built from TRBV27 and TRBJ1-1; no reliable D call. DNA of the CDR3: TGTGCCAGCGGGTCCCAGGACAACACTGAAGCTTTCTTT. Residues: CASGSQDNTEAFF.